This TCR beta chain emerged from a study of cytomegalovirus exposure and HLA in healthy donors. Study-wide findings and caveats: A later analysis reported that several of the most significant clusters appeared to be linked to common viral pathogens, among them Epstein-Barr virus. In a later analysis, TCR association rates varied by HLA locus: DRB1 most, HLA-C fewest.

V gave up 1 base and J gave up 0 bases, with 11 bases separating them. Per the germline V gene, CDR1 is SGHDT and CDR2 is YYEEEE. The length of the CDR3 is 16 residues. A note on this clone: The antigen remains unidentified.

PCR involved 60 Vbeta and 13 Jbeta primers. Clones were read by immunoSEQ multiplex PCR, and TCRdb kept only the in-frame ones, dropping some. Of around 170,000 clones listed, around 72% were seen once; the top ten hold more than 6%. The chain uses TRBV5-6 and TRBJ1-5; D is unresolved. What was sequenced was PBMCs. The TCR sequence derives from a woman between 40 and 55 years old in good health and CMV-seropositive. The CDR3 spells CASSLRGGNSNQPQHF. The CDR3 nucleotides are TGTGCCAGCAGCTTGCGAGGCGGCAATAGCAATCAGCCCCAGCATTTT.